The rows below give T cell receptor beta chains drawn from one sample of a study of blood T cells in healthy people across ages. TCRdb re-analysed the 5' RACE reads in MiXCR, keeping a single row per CDR3 protein. The data show more than 700,000 distinct CDR3 sequences, with 40% to 65% seen just once and approximately 41% held by the top ten. The specimen sequenced was blood. The receptors derive from a man aged 80 or over in good health. The CDR3 runs from the conserved cysteine through the conserved F or W. Each record gives: clone size, V gene, J gene, D gene, CDR3 protein, CDR3 DNA. D genes are given only for firm matches. Part of the rows lack a size; the others show once, few, many or a class for expanded clones.

clone size: NA; V gene: TRBV5-1; J gene: TRBJ2-2; D gene: NA; CDR3 protein: CASSLVRGSNTGELFF; CDR3 DNA: TGCGCCAGCAGCTTAGTGCGGGGATCGAACACCGGGGAGCTGTTTTTT
clone size: NA; V gene: TRBV10-2; J gene: TRBJ2-7; D gene: NA; CDR3 protein: CASQRVSYNEQYF; CDR3 DNA: TGCGCCAGTCAGAGGGTCTCCTACAATGAGCAGTACTTC
clone size: NA; V gene: TRBV12-3/TRBV12-4; J gene: TRBJ2-7; D gene: TRBD2; CDR3 protein: CASSSTLLAGGYYEQYF; CDR3 DNA: TGTGCCAGCAGCTCTACCCTTCTAGCGGGAGGATACTACGAGCAGTACTTC
clone size: many; V gene: TRBV29-1; J gene: TRBJ2-7; D gene: TRBD1; CDR3 protein: CSVVPGTAPSEQYF; CDR3 DNA: TGCAGCGTTGTTCCAGGGACAGCCCCCTCAGAGCAGTACTTC
clone size: NA; V gene: TRBV29-1; J gene: TRBJ2-5; D gene: NA; CDR3 protein: CSVVGPTGNQETQYF; CDR3 DNA: TGCAGCGTTGTGGGCCCCACAGGGAACCAAGAGACCCAGTACTTC
clone size: NA; V gene: TRBV10-3; J gene: TRBJ1-2; D gene: NA; CDR3 protein: CATQGGYGYTF; CDR3 DNA: TGTGCCACCCAGGGAGGCTATGGCTACACCTTC
clone size: few; V gene: TRBV25-1; J gene: TRBJ2-6; D gene: NA; CDR3 protein: CASSEPGIRSGANVLTF; CDR3 DNA: TGTGCCAGCAGTGAACCAGGAATACGCTCTGGGGCCAACGTCCTGACTTTC
clone size: NA; V gene: TRBV20-1; J gene: TRBJ2-7; D gene: NA; CDR3 protein: CSAIRDLTHYEQYF; CDR3 DNA: TGCAGTGCGATCCGGGACTTGACCCACTACGAGCAGTACTTC
clone size: NA; V gene: TRBV11-2; J gene: TRBJ1-2; D gene: NA; CDR3 protein: CASSPRTDCGYTF; CDR3 DNA: TGTGCCAGCAGCCCCCGGACAGACTGTGGCTACACCTTC
clone size: NA; V gene: TRBV6-6; J gene: TRBJ2-3; D gene: TRBD2; CDR3 protein: CASSYRLAGGRYAYF; CDR3 DNA: TGTGCCAGCAGTTACCGCCTAGCGGGAGGCAGATACGCGTATTTT
clone size: NA; V gene: TRBV27; J gene: TRBJ1-2; D gene: NA; CDR3 protein: CASSLTRISYGYTF; CDR3 DNA: TGTGCCAGCAGTCTGACCAGGATAAGCTATGGCTACACCTTC
clone size: NA; V gene: TRBV3-1; J gene: TRBJ2-5; D gene: TRBD2; CDR3 protein: CAGSLSGSGETQYF; CDR3 DNA: TGTGCCGGCAGCCTTAGCGGGAGCGGTGAGACCCAGTACTTC
clone size: few; V gene: TRBV27; J gene: TRBJ2-3; D gene: TRBD2; CDR3 protein: CASSLFYGSGGTDTQYF; CDR3 DNA: TGTGCCAGCAGTTTGTTCTACGGCAGCGGGGGCACAGATACGCAGTATTTT
clone size: NA; V gene: TRBV6-1; J gene: TRBJ2-7; D gene: NA; CDR3 protein: CASKSRRSSYNEQYF; CDR3 DNA: TGTGCCAGCAAAAGCCGGAGAAGCTCCTACAATGAGCAGTACTTC
clone size: NA; V gene: TRBV20-1; J gene: TRBJ1-2; D gene: NA; CDR3 protein: CSARGQEGSRNYGYTF; CDR3 DNA: TGCAGTGCTAGAGGCCAAGAGGGGAGTCGCAACTATGGCTACACCTTC
clone size: NA; V gene: TRBV6-5; J gene: TRBJ1-2; D gene: NA; CDR3 protein: CASNYVGSSHTF; CDR3 DNA: TGTGCCAGCAATTACGTGGGGAGCAGCCACACCTTC
clone size: NA; V gene: TRBV18; J gene: TRBJ1-5; D gene: NA; CDR3 protein: CASSPPGTKNQPQHF; CDR3 DNA: TGTGCCAGCTCACCACCCGGGACAAAGAATCAGCCCCAGCATTTT
clone size: many; V gene: TRBV7-3; J gene: TRBJ2-1; D gene: NA; CDR3 protein: CASSLMGGGSTYNEQFF; CDR3 DNA: TGTGCCAGCAGCTTAATGGGTGGGGGGAGTACATACAATGAGCAGTTCTTC
clone size: NA; V gene: TRBV24-1; J gene: TRBJ2-4; D gene: TRBD2; CDR3 protein: CATSGRPRTSPIGNIQYF; CDR3 DNA: TGTGCCACCAGTGGTCGGCCTCGGACTAGCCCGATAGGAAACATTCAGTACTTC
clone size: NA; V gene: TRBV27; J gene: TRBJ2-7; D gene: TRBD1; CDR3 protein: CASSRDSREQYF; CDR3 DNA: TGTGCCAGCAGTCGGGACAGTCGGGAGCAGTACTTC
clone size: many; V gene: TRBV9; J gene: TRBJ2-3; D gene: NA; CDR3 protein: CASSPGTTQYF; CDR3 DNA: TGTGCCAGCAGCCCCGGGACTACGCAGTATTTT
clone size: NA; V gene: TRBV5-1; J gene: TRBJ2-1; D gene: NA; CDR3 protein: CASRTEEVGYNEQFF; CDR3 DNA: TGCGCCAGCAGAACCGAGGAAGTGGGTTACAATGAGCAGTTCTTC
clone size: NA; V gene: TRBV4-1; J gene: TRBJ2-1; D gene: TRBD2; CDR3 protein: CASSQWQLAGLGEQFF; CDR3 DNA: TGCGCCAGCAGCCAATGGCAACTAGCGGGACTGGGCGAGCAGTTCTTC
clone size: NA; V gene: TRBV7-6; J gene: TRBJ2-3; D gene: TRBD1; CDR3 protein: CASSFLPTGSSTDTQYF; CDR3 DNA: TGTGCCAGCAGCTTTCTTCCGACAGGGTCTAGCACAGATACGCAGTATTTT
clone size: NA; V gene: TRBV6-1; J gene: TRBJ2-7; D gene: NA; CDR3 protein: CASSPGQFYEQYF; CDR3 DNA: TGTGCCAGCAGCCCGGGGCAGTTCTACGAGCAGTACTTC